This TCR beta chain emerged from a study of cytomegalovirus exposure and HLA in healthy donors. The primer mix had 60 Vbeta and 13 Jbeta primers. Profiled with immunoSEQ multiplex PCR; TCRdb holds only in-frame clones, not every one. The data contain roughly 140,000 clones, approximately 79% of them singletons. The CDR3 length is 15 residues. Germline loops: CDR1 SNHLY, CDR2 FYNNEI. V shed 5 bases and J shed 10 bases, with 18 bases lying between them. This TCR derives from a man aged 50-59 years in good health and CMV-seropositive. Source material: PBMCs. The genes are TRBV2 and TRBJ1-6, with D uncertain. CDR3 sequence reads: CASSLKPPFWSPLHF. As DNA, the CDR3 is TGTGCCAGCAGTCTCAAGCCACCTTTTTGGTCACCCCTCCACTTT.